These T cell receptor beta chains were read from a single sample in a study of CD8 T cells in ankylosing spondylitis. In TCRdb, the 5' RACE reads were re-called with MiXCR into one record per CDR3 protein. The data show 800,000 to 900,000 distinct CDR3 sequences, about 10% seen once. Input material: blood, either unsorted or a sorted T cell fraction (not recorded which). The receptors come from a male donor with ankylosing spondylitis. Each CDR3 is given with its conserved first and last residue. A D gene is named only where the DNA matches it firmly. A clone size is listed for some rows: how often the clone was seen (once, few, many), or a class if it is expanded.

J: TRBJ2-1; D: NA; size: NA; V: TRBV10-3; CDR3: CAISYNEQFF
J: TRBJ2-6; D: NA; size: NA; V: TRBV6-2/TRBV6-3; CDR3: CASSYLNGVDSGANVLTF
J: TRBJ2-7; D: TRBD2; size: many; V: TRBV27; CDR3: CASRLAEGYEQYF
J: TRBJ2-7; D: TRBD2; size: few; V: TRBV7-2; CDR3: CASSLSSGGIGYEQYF
J: TRBJ2-4; D: NA; size: few; V: TRBV12-3/TRBV12-4; CDR3: CASSFRLDVGAKNIQYF
J: TRBJ2-3; D: NA; size: NA; V: TRBV4-1; CDR3: CASRNMRNTQYF
J: TRBJ2-7; D: TRBD1; size: few; V: TRBV5-1; CDR3: CASTSGTGGREQYF
J: TRBJ1-4; D: TRBD1; size: few; V: TRBV5-6; CDR3: CASSLGRTGLNEKLFF
J: TRBJ2-7; D: TRBD2; size: once; V: TRBV20-1; CDR3: CSASWGGRREQYF
J: TRBJ2-3; D: NA; size: NA; V: TRBV7-8; CDR3: CASSSYREDTQYF
J: TRBJ2-6; D: NA; size: NA; V: TRBV7-2; CDR3: CASSRAGSGANVLTF
J: TRBJ2-7; D: NA; size: NA; V: TRBV2; CDR3: CASSGLHGTYEQYF
J: TRBJ2-5; D: NA; size: many; V: TRBV10-3; CDR3: CAIRGVSGQETQYF
J: TRBJ2-3; D: NA; size: few; V: TRBV6-5; CDR3: CASSYPIDETSTDTQYF
J: TRBJ2-1; D: TRBD2; size: many; V: TRBV29-1; CDR3: CSVTLAGAYNEQFF
J: TRBJ1-1; D: NA; size: few; V: TRBV28; CDR3: CASSFTAGEAFF
J: TRBJ2-5; D: NA; size: few; V: TRBV12-3/TRBV12-4; CDR3: CASSQTGTGARAQYF
J: TRBJ1-2; D: TRBD1; size: few; V: TRBV20-1; CDR3: CSAPNRGHYYGYTF
J: TRBJ1-2; D: NA; size: many; V: TRBV29-1; CDR3: CSVRADYNYGYTF
J: TRBJ2-7; D: NA; size: NA; V: TRBV4-3; CDR3: CASSPGLREDQYF
J: TRBJ1-2; D: TRBD1; size: few; V: TRBV29-1; CDR3: CSVDKYRGSDYGYTF
J: TRBJ1-5; D: TRBD1; size: NA; V: TRBV6-5; CDR3: CASSSVGTETNQPQHF
J: TRBJ2-3; D: TRBD1; size: NA; V: TRBV10-3; CDR3: CAIIRDRGSDTQYF
J: TRBJ2-5; D: TRBD1; size: NA; V: TRBV28; CDR3: CASSYGDRGRGETQYF
J: TRBJ1-4; D: NA; size: once; V: TRBV9; CDR3: CASSATGSGEKLFF
J: TRBJ2-5; D: TRBD2; size: NA; V: TRBV12-3/TRBV12-4; CDR3: CASRSGSGETQYF
J: TRBJ1-1; D: NA; size: NA; V: TRBV10-3; CDR3: CAIRGAMNTEAFF
J: TRBJ1-5; D: NA; size: many; V: TRBV20-1; CDR3: CSATHLNQPQHF
J: TRBJ1-1; D: NA; size: NA; V: TRBV7-2; CDR3: CASSPRGSLNTEAFF
J: TRBJ2-1; D: TRBD2; size: NA; V: TRBV12-3/TRBV12-4; CDR3: CASSSSGGLHNEQFF
J: TRBJ2-1; D: NA; size: few; V: TRBV5-5; CDR3: CASSRTPGYEQFF
J: TRBJ1-1; D: NA; size: many; V: TRBV3-1; CDR3: CASSSLHREGNTEAFF
J: TRBJ2-1; D: NA; size: few; V: TRBV7-9; CDR3: CASFRGSLYNEQFF
J: TRBJ1-1; D: NA; size: NA; V: TRBV6-6; CDR3: CASRSTPNTEAFF
J: TRBJ1-5; D: NA; size: many; V: TRBV6-2/TRBV6-3; CDR3: CASSYSRVQPQHF
J: TRBJ2-7; D: NA; size: NA; V: TRBV5-6; CDR3: CASTASVQSYEQYF
J: TRBJ2-7; D: NA; size: NA; V: TRBV11-3; CDR3: CASSQYGRNYEQYF
J: TRBJ2-2; D: TRBD1; size: NA; V: TRBV4-2; CDR3: CASSQGWDRDAPGELFF
J: TRBJ2-1; D: TRBD1; size: NA; V: TRBV11-2; CDR3: CASSLSPTGGSEQFF
J: TRBJ2-6; D: NA; size: few; V: TRBV6-5; CDR3: CASSYGAGSSGANVLTF
J: TRBJ1-1; D: TRBD1; size: few; V: TRBV7-2; CDR3: CASSLRRGQGASAFF
J: TRBJ2-3; D: TRBD2; size: few; V: TRBV7-2; CDR3: CASSLGSSGSGTDTQYF
J: TRBJ2-1; D: NA; size: NA; V: TRBV11-3; CDR3: CASSLGWGDHEQFF
J: TRBJ2-2; D: TRBD1; size: few; V: TRBV7-3; CDR3: CASSLTTGAGELFF
J: TRBJ1-1; D: NA; size: few; V: TRBV4-2; CDR3: CASSQEPGRTTEAFF
J: TRBJ2-7; D: TRBD2; size: few; V: TRBV20-1; CDR3: CSAVGLAFSYEQYF
J: TRBJ1-2; D: NA; size: many; V: TRBV12-3/TRBV12-4; CDR3: CASSPLRIGIDGYTF
J: TRBJ2-5; D: NA; size: NA; V: TRBV20-1; CDR3: CSASTRPQETQYF
J: TRBJ2-5; D: NA; size: NA; V: TRBV5-6; CDR3: CASSFRLPGAQYF
J: TRBJ2-7; D: TRBD1; size: many; V: TRBV20-1; CDR3: CSASSGQGLYEQYF
J: TRBJ2-4; D: NA; size: NA; V: TRBV28; CDR3: CASSLRAGGDIQYF
J: TRBJ2-1; D: NA; size: few; V: TRBV28; CDR3: CASSLSIDGSYNEQFF
J: TRBJ2-3; D: NA; size: few; V: TRBV7-9; CDR3: CAAGASVSTDTQYF
J: TRBJ1-6; D: NA; size: NA; V: TRBV20-1; CDR3: CSARDLDGCPLHF
J: TRBJ1-1; D: NA; size: NA; V: TRBV5-1; CDR3: CASSSSAGEAFF
J: TRBJ2-5; D: TRBD2; size: few; V: TRBV20-1; CDR3: CSASRVAGHQETQYF
J: TRBJ2-5; D: NA; size: NA; V: TRBV20-1; CDR3: CSARLSTMPPPYF
J: TRBJ2-1; D: TRBD1; size: few; V: TRBV6-2/TRBV6-3; CDR3: CASSHRGTEQFF
J: TRBJ2-4; D: NA; size: NA; V: TRBV6-2/TRBV6-3; CDR3: CASRTNLAKNIQYF